A selection of T cell receptor beta chains follows, all from one sample in a study of blood T cell repertoires in COVID-19. Here immunoSEQ multiplex PCR was the method, and the copy in TCRdb shows in-frame clones only, minus some. In the table there are tens of thousands of clones, 90% of which are singletons. The material sequenced was peripheral blood. The origin of the receptors is a human donor in a cohort sampled during active COVID-19. Each CDR3 is given with its conserved first and last residue. The D gene is left open where the match is weak. Clone size appears in some rows only: once, few, many, or a class for an expanded clone.

v_gene: TRBV24-1; abundance: -; d_gene: TRBD1; j_gene: TRBJ1-1; CDR3aa: CATRDRLTTEAFF; CDR3nt: TGTGCCACCAGGGACAGGTTGACCACTGAAGCTTTCTTT
v_gene: TRBV30; abundance: -; d_gene: -; j_gene: TRBJ1-6; CDR3aa: CAWRGGLNRSPLHF; CDR3nt: TGTGCCTGGAGAGGAGGGTTAAATAGGTCACCCCTCCACTTT
v_gene: TRBV29-1; abundance: -; d_gene: TRBD2; j_gene: TRBJ2-2; CDR3aa: CSVEREGQSGELFF; CDR3nt: TGCAGCGTTGAGCGGGAGGGCCAGAGCGGGGAGCTGTTTTTT
v_gene: TRBV5-4; abundance: -; d_gene: -; j_gene: TRBJ1-3; CDR3aa: CASSFWGSPGNTIYF; CDR3nt: TGTGCCAGCAGCTTTTGGGGCAGTCCGGGAAACACCATATATTTT
v_gene: TRBV19; abundance: -; d_gene: TRBD1; j_gene: TRBJ1-5; CDR3aa: CASSTGGSVNQPQHF; CDR3nt: TGTGCCAGTAGTACAGGGGGCTCGGTCAATCAGCCCCAGCATTTT
v_gene: TRBV6-2/TRBV6-3; abundance: -; d_gene: TRBD2; j_gene: TRBJ2-1; CDR3aa: CASSYSRGREGQNEQFF; CDR3nt: TGTGCCAGCAGTTACTCGAGGGGGCGGGAGGGCCAAAATGAGCAGTTCTTC
v_gene: TRBV21-1; abundance: -; d_gene: -; j_gene: TRBJ1-5; CDR3aa: CASSRGQRNQPQHF; CDR3nt: TGTGCCAGCAGCAGGGGACAGCGCAATCAGCCCCAGCATTTT
v_gene: TRBV6-1; abundance: -; d_gene: -; j_gene: TRBJ2-1; CDR3aa: CASSEQGTYNEQFF; CDR3nt: TGTGCCAGCAGTGAACAGGGAACGTACAATGAGCAGTTCTTC
v_gene: TRBV27; abundance: once; d_gene: -; j_gene: TRBJ1-3; CDR3aa: CASRPRDSGNTIYF; CDR3nt: TGTGCCAGCAGGCCGAGGGACTCTGGAAACACCATATATTTT
v_gene: TRBV11-2; abundance: -; d_gene: -; j_gene: TRBJ1-2; CDR3aa: CASSEGGYGYTF; CDR3nt: TGTGCCAGCAGCGAGGGTGGCTATGGCTACACCTTC
v_gene: TRBV11-2; abundance: -; d_gene: TRBD1; j_gene: TRBJ1-1; CDR3aa: CASSYRDSHCFF; CDR3nt: TGTGCCAGCAGCTACCGGGACAGTCATTGTTTCTTT
v_gene: TRBV2; abundance: -; d_gene: -; j_gene: TRBJ1-3; CDR3aa: CASSDYSSGNTIYF; CDR3nt: TGTGCCAGCAGTGACTACAGCTCCGGAAACACCATATATTTT
v_gene: TRBV11-2; abundance: -; d_gene: TRBD2; j_gene: TRBJ2-1; CDR3aa: CASSLARLGLAGANEQFF; CDR3nt: TGTGCCAGCAGCTTAGCCCGTCTGGGACTAGCGGGAGCCAATGAGCAGTTCTTC
v_gene: TRBV2; abundance: -; d_gene: -; j_gene: TRBJ2-5; CDR3aa: CASSDRGFETQYF; CDR3nt: TGTGCCAGCAGTGACAGGGGATTTGAGACCCAGTACTTC
v_gene: TRBV5-1; abundance: -; d_gene: -; j_gene: TRBJ1-1; CDR3aa: CASSYYREGTEAFF; CDR3nt: TGCGCCAGCAGCTACTACAGGGAAGGTACTGAAGCTTTCTTT
v_gene: TRBV13; abundance: -; d_gene: -; j_gene: TRBJ2-7; CDR3aa: CASSLGAGNSYEQYF; CDR3nt: TGTGCCAGCAGCTTAGGGGCCGGGAACTCCTACGAGCAGTACTTC
v_gene: TRBV6-5; abundance: -; d_gene: -; j_gene: TRBJ1-1; CDR3aa: CASSPPGRANTEAFF; CDR3nt: TGTGCCAGCAGTCCCCCCGGCAGGGCGAACACTGAAGCTTTCTTT
v_gene: TRBV5-5; abundance: -; d_gene: -; j_gene: TRBJ1-5; CDR3aa: CASSLGQNQPQHF; CDR3nt: TGTGCCAGCAGCTTGGGACAGAATCAGCCCCAGCATTTT
v_gene: TRBV9; abundance: -; d_gene: -; j_gene: TRBJ1-2; CDR3aa: CASSEPGGRGYTF; CDR3nt: TGTGCCAGCAGCGAGCCCGGAGGGCGCGGCTACACCTTC
v_gene: TRBV4-1; abundance: -; d_gene: TRBD1; j_gene: TRBJ1-2; CDR3aa: CASSQRTPTGARYGYTF; CDR3nt: TGCGCCAGCAGCCAACGTACCCCCACAGGGGCCCGCTATGGCTACACCTTC
v_gene: TRBV6-5; abundance: few; d_gene: TRBD2; j_gene: TRBJ2-7; CDR3aa: CASGLAGAGQYF; CDR3nt: TGTGCCAGCGGGCTAGCGGGAGCGGGGCAGTACTTC
v_gene: TRBV19; abundance: -; d_gene: -; j_gene: TRBJ1-1; CDR3aa: CASSIGGLVTEAFF; CDR3nt: TGTGCCAGTAGTATAGGAGGGTTGGTCACTGAAGCTTTCTTT